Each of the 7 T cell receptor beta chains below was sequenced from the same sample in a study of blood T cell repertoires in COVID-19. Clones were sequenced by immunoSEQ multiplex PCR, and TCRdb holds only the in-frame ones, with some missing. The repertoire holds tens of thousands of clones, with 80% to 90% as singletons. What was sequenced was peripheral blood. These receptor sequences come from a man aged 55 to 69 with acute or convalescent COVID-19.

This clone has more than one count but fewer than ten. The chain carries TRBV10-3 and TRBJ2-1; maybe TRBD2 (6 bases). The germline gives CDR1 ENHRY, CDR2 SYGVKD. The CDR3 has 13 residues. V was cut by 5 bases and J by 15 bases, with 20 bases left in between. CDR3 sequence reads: CAISYEPGRDPFF. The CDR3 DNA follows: TGTGCCATCAGTTACGAACCAGGGCGGGATCCGTTCTTC.

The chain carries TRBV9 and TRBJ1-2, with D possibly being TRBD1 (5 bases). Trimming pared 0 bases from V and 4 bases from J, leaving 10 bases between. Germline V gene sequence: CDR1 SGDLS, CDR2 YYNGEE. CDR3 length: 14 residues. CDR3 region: CASSVEGVGYGYTF. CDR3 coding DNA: TGTGCCAGCAGCGTAGAAGGGGTCGGCTATGGCTACACCTTC.

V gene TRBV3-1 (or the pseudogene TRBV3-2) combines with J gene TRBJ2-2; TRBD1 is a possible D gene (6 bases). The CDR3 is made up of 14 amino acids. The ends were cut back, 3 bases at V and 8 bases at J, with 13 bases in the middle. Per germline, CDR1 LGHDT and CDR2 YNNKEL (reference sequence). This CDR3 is CASSHGQFTGELFF. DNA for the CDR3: TGTGCCAGCAGCCACGGACAGTTTACAGGGGAGCTGTTTTTT.

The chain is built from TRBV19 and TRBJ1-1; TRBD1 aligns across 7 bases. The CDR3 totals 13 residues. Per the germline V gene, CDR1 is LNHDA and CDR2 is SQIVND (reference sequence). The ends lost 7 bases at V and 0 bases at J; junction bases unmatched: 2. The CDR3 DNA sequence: TGTGCCAGTATGGGGACAGTGAACACTGAAGCTTTCTTT. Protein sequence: CASMGTVNTEAFF.

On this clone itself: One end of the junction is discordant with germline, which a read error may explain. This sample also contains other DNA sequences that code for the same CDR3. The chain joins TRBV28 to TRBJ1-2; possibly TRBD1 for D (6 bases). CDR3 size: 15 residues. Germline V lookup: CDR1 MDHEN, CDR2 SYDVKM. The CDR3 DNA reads TGTGCCAGCAGTTTATATCAGGGGTGGAACTATGGCTACACCTTT. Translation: CASSLYQGWNYGYTF.

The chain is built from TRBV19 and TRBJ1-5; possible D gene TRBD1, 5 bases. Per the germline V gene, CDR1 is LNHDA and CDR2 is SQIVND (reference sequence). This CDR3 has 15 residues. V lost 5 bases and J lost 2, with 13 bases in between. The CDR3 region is CASSWGGDGNQPQHF. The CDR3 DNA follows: TGTGCCAGTAGTTGGGGGGGAGACGGCAATCAGCCCCAGCATTTT. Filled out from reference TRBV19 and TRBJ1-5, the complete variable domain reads DGGITQSPKYLFRKEGQNVTLSCEQNLNHDAMYWYRQDPGQGLRLIYYSQIVNDFQKGDIAEGYSVSREKKESFPLTVTSAQKNPTAFYLCASSWGGDGNQPQHFGDGTRLSIL.

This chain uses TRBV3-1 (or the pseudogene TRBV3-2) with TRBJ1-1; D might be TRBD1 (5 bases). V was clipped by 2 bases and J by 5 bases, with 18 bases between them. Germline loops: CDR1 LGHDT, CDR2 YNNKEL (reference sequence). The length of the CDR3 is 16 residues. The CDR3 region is CASSQRGSGGGTEAFF. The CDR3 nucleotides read TGTGCCAGCAGCCAAAGGGGTAGCGGCGGGGGGACTGAAGCTTTCTTT.